The clone carrying this T cell receptor beta chain was seen a handful of times. This specimen belongs to a study of blood T cell repertoires in COVID-19. In the study overall: Nucleic acid was either cDNA or gDNA, and it came from T cells, B-cell-depleted T cells, or PBMCs.

Assay: immunoSEQ multiplex PCR; the TCRdb copy retains only in-frame clones and omits some. The repertoire has just under 150,000 clones, around four fifths of them found once; the top ten carry approximately 5%. CDR3 length: 16 amino acids. Germline V lookup: CDR1 SGHTA, CDR2 FQGNSA. The V and J ends lost 3 bases and 1 base, in that order; junction bases with no gene match: 8. Source material: peripheral blood. This TCR was sampled from a human donor in a cohort sampled during active COVID-19. J is TRBJ1-2 and V is TRBV7-2; 7 nucleotides match TRBD1. The CDR3 DNA reads as TGTGCCAGCAGCTTTGCCGGGACAGCAGTTAACTATGGCTACACCTTC. This codes for CASSFAGTAVNYGYTF.